This T cell receptor beta chain was found in a study of T cells after yellow fever vaccination. Trimming stripped 4 bases from V and 4 bases from J, with 7 bases between. The CDR3 is 13 residues long. Germline V CDR1 and CDR2: MNHEY, SMNVEV (reference sequence). Study-wide results and caveats: The study re-detected most primary-vaccination clones after the booster (around 96% CD4, approximately 87% CD8). High-abundance clonotypes from the bulk population could contaminate FACS-sorted repertoires.

A universal primer site and UMIs were added as TCR cDNA was made by 5'RACE template switching. One entry per CDR3 protein, called by TCRdb with MiXCR from the 5' RACE reads. The data show 450,000 to 650,000 distinct CDR3 sequences, 21% seen once. This clonotype has ten or more counts. Its matching antigen is unknown. This rearrangement joins TRBV27 to TRBJ2-2; D not certain. The starting material was PBMCs, obtained 21 days after the first yellow fever vaccination. This TCR was sampled from a man between 18 and 29 years old who received the YFV17D yellow fever vaccine. The CDR3 protein is CASSSPITGELFF. The CDR3 nucleotides read TGTGCCAGCAGTTCCCCGATCACCGGGGAGCTGTTTTTT.